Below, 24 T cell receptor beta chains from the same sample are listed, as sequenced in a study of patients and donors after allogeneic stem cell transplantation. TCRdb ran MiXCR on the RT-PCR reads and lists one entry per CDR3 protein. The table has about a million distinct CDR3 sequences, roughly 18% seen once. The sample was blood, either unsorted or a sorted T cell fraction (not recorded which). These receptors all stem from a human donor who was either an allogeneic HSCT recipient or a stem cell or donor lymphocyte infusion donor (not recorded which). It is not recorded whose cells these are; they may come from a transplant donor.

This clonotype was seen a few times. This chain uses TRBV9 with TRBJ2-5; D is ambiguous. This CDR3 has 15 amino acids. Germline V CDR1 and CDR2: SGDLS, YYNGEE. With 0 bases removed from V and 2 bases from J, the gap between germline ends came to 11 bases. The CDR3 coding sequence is TGTGCCAGCAGCGTAGAAGGGTTACGTCAAGAGACCCAGTACTTC. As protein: CASSVEGLRQETQYF.

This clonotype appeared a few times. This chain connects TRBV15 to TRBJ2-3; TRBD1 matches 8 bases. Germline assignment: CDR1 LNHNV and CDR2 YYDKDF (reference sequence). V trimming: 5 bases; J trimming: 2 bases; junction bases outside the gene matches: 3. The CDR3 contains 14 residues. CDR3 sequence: CATSEGQVTDTQYF. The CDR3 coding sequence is TGTGCCACCAGCGAGGGACAGGTCACAGATACGCAGTATTTT.

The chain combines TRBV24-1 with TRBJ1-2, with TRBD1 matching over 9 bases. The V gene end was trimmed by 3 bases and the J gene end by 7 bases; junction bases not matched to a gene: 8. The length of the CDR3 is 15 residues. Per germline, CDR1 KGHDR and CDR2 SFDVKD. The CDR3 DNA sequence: TGTGCCACCAGTGATGGGACAGGGAACGCAGTTGGCTACACCTTC. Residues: CATSDGTGNAVGYTF.

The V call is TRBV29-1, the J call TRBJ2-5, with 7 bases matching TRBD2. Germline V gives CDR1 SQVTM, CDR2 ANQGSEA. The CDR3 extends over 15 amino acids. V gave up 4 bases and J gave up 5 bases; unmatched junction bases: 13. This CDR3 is CSVAGRARAGETQYF. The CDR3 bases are TGCAGCGTTGCTGGGCGAGCCAGAGCGGGGGAGACCCAGTACTTC.

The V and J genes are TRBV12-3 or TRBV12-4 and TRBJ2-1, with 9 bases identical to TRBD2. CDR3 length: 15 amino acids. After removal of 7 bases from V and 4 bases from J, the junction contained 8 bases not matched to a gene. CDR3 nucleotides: TGTGCCAGCACCACCTTAGCGGGAGCGTACAATGAGCAGTTCTTC. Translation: CASTTLAGAYNEQFF.

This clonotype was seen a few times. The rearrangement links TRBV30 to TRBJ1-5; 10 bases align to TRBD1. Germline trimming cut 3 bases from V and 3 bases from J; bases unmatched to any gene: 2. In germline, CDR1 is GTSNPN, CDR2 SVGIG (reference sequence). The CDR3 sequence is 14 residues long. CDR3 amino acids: CAWSGTGDNQPQHF. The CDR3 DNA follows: TGTGCCTGGAGCGGGACAGGGGACAATCAGCCCCAGCATTTT.

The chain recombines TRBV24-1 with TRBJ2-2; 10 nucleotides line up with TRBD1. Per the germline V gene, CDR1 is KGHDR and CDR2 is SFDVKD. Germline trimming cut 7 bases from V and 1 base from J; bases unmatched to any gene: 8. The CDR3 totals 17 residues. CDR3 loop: CATSALTGGKNTGELFF. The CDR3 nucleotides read TGTGCCACCAGCGCCCTGACAGGGGGCAAGAACACCGGGGAGCTGTTTTTT.

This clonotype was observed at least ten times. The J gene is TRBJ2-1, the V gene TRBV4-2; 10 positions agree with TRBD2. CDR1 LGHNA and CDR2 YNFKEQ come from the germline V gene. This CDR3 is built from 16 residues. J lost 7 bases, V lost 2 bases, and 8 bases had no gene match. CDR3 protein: CASSQPTSGISNEQFF. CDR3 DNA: TGTGCCAGCAGCCAACCAACTAGCGGGATATCAAATGAGCAGTTCTTC.

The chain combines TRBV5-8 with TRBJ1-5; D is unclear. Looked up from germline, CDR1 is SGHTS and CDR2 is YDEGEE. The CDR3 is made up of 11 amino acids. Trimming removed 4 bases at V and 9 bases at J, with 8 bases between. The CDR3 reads CASSTSGPQHF. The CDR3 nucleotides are TGTGCCAGCAGCACCTCTGGGCCCCAGCATTTT.

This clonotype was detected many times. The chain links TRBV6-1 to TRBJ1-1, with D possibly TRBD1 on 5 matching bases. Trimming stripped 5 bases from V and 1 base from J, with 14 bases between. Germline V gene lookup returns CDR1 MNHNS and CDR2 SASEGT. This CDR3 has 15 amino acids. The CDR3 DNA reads TGTGCCAGCAGTCCCCGCGACAGCTCGAACACTGAAGCTTTCTTT. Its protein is CASSPRDSSNTEAFF.

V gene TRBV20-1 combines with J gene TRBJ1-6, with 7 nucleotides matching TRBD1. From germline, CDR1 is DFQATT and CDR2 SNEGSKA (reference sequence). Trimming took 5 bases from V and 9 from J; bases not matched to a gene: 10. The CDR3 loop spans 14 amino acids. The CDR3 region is CSAAPGTVISPLHF. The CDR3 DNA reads TGCAGTGCTGCTCCCGGGACAGTCATTTCACCCCTCCACTTT.

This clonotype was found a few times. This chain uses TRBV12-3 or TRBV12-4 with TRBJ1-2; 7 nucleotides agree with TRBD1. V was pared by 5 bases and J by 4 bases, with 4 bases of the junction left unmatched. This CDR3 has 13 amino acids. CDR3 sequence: CASSMDRPYGYTF. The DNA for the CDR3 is TGTGCCAGCAGTATGGACAGGCCCTATGGCTACACCTTC.

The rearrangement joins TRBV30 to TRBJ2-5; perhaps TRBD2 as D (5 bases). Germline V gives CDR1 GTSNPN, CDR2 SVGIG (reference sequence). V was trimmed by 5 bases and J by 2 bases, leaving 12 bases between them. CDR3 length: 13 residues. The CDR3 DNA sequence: TGTGCCTGGGACTCCGGGATACAAGAGACCCAGTACTTC. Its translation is CAWDSGIQETQYF.

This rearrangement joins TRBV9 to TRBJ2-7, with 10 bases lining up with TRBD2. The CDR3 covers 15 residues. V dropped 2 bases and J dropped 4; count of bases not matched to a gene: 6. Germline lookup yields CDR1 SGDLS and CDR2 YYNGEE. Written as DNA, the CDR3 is TGTGCCAGCAGCGTTGGTCCTAGCGGGGGTTACGAGCAGTACTTC. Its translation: CASSVGPSGGYEQYF.

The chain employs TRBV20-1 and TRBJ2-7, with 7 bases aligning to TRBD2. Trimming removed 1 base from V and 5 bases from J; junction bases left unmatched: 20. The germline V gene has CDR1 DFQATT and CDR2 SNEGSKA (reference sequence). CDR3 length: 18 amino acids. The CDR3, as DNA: TGCAGTGCTAGAGGATATTACCGGGAAAGTGGGACTAAGGACGAGCAGTACTTC. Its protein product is CSARGYYRESGTKDEQYF.

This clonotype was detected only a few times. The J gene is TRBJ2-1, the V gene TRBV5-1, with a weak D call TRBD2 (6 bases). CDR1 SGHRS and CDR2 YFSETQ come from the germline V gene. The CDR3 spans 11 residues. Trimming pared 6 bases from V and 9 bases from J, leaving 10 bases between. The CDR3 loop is CASMLGGEQFF. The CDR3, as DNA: TGCGCCAGCATGCTCGGGGGTGAGCAGTTCTTC.

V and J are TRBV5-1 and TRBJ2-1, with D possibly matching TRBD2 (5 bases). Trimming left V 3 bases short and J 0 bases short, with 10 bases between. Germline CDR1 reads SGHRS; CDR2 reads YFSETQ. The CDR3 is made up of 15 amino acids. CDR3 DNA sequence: TGCGCCAGCAGCTCCAGGACTTTCTCCTACAATGAGCAGTTCTTC. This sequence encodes CASSSRTFSYNEQFF. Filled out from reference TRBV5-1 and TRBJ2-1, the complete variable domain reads KAGVTQTPRYLIKTRGQQVTLSCSPISGHRSVSWYQQTPGQGLQFLFEYFSETQRNKGNFPGRFSGRQFSNSRSEMNVSTLELGDSALYLCASSSRTFSYNEQFFGPGTRLTVL.

CDR3 sequence (DNA): TGCAGTGCTGCCGGGTACACCGGGGAGCTGTTTTTT. Protein: CSAAGYTGELFF. J is TRBJ2-2 and V is TRBV20-1; no firm D call. Germline CDR1 reads DFQATT; CDR2 reads SNEGSKA (reference sequence). Trimming took off 5 bases at V and 3 bases at J, with 7 bases between the two ends. The CDR3 covers 12 residues.

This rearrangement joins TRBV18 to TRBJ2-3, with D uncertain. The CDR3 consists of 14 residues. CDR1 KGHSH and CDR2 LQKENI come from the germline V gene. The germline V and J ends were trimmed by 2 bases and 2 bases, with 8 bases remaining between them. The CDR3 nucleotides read TGTGCCAGCTCACCAATCCAGTCCACAGATACGCAGTATTTT. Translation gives CASSPIQSTDTQYF.

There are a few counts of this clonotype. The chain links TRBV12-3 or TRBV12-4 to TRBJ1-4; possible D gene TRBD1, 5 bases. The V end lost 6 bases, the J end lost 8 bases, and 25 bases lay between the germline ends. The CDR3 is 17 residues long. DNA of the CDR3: TGTGCCAGCAGCCTACCCCTCTTCCGGGTAGGGACGGAAAAACTGTTTTTT. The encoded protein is CASSLPLFRVGTEKLFF.

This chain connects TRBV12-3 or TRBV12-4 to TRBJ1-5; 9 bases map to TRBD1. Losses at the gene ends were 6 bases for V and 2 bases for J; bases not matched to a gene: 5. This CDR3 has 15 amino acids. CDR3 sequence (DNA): TGTGCCAGCAGGCGAACAGGGGGCCGCAATCAGCCCCAGCATTTT. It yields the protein CASRRTGGRNQPQHF.

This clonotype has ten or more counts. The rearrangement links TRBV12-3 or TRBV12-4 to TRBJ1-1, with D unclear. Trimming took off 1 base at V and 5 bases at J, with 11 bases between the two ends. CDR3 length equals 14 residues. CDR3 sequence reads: CASSLGGGGTEAFF. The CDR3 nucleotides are TGTGCCAGCAGTTTAGGTGGTGGAGGTACTGAAGCTTTCTTT.

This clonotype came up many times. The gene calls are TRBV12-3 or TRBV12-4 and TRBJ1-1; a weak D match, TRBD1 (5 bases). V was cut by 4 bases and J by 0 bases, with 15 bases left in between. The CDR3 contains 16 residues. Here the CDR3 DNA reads TGTGCCAGCAGTTCCCCTAGGGGTCGCATGAACACTGAAGCTTTCTTT. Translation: CASSSPRGRMNTEAFF.

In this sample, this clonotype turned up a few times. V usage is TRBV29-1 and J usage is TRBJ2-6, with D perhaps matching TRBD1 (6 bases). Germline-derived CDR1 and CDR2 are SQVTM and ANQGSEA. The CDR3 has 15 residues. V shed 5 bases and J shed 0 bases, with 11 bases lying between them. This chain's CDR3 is CSVQQGHSGANVLTF. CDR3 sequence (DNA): TGCAGCGTTCAACAGGGTCACTCTGGGGCCAACGTCCTGACTTTC.